The 7 T cell receptor beta chains reported below all come from one sample, sequenced in a study of technical replicates of blood from several donors. Method: immunoSEQ multiplex PCR; TCRdb's copy keeps in-frame clones and lacks some. There are roughly 80,000 clones in the sample; approximately 96% occur only once, and approximately 0.39% lies in the top ten. Input material: T cells isolated from PBMCs. The receptors here all came from a human donor in good health.

This sequence joins TRBV11-3 and TRBJ1-1; a possible D gene is TRBD1 (5 bases). The V end was cut by 5 bases, the J end by 4 bases, with 8 bases between. The length of the CDR3 is 12 residues. The germline gives CDR1 SGHNT, CDR2 YENEEA. The CDR3 sequence is CASSPGGTEAFF. The CDR3 DNA is TGTGCCAGCAGCCCCGGGGGCACTGAAGCTTTCTTT.

The chain links TRBV11-3 to TRBJ1-1; D gene uncertain. CDR3 length: 11 residues. Trimming cost V 1 base and J 6 bases, with 3 bases left between them. Per germline, CDR1 SGHNT and CDR2 YENEEA. CDR3 nucleotides: TGTGCCAGCAGCTTAGTCTCTGAAGCTTTCTTT. Amino acid sequence: CASSLVSEAFF.

This clone was detected a few times. The V and J genes are TRBV9 and TRBJ2-2; the D gene is possibly TRBD1 (5 bases). The V end lost 3 bases, the J end lost 9 bases, and 6 bases lay between the germline ends. The germline gives CDR1 SGDLS, CDR2 YYNGEE. The CDR3 spans 11 residues. CDR3 sequence: CASSGGRELFF. The DNA for the CDR3 is TGTGCCAGCAGCGGGGGCCGGGAGCTGTTTTTT. Drawing the rest from reference TRBV9 and TRBJ2-2, the complete variable domain is DSGVTQTPKHLITATGQRVTLRCSPRSGDLSVYWYQQSLDQGLQFLIQYYNGEERAKGNILERFSAQQFPDLHSELNLSSLELGDSALYFCASSGGRELFFGEGSRLTVL.

V usage is TRBV10-3 and J usage is TRBJ2-3; 13 bases are shared with TRBD2. J gave up 5 bases and V 6 bases, and 11 bases lay outside the gene matches. From germline, CDR1 is ENHRY and CDR2 SYGVKD. The CDR3 covers 17 residues. The CDR3 DNA sequence: TGTGCCATCAGACCCGTTGGACTAGCGGGAGTCAAAGATACGCAGTATTTT. Residues: CAIRPVGLAGVKDTQYF.

The chain is built from TRBV9 and TRBJ2-1; D unclear. In germline, CDR1 is SGDLS, CDR2 YYNGEE. The CDR3 has 11 amino acids. V shed 3 bases and J shed 9 bases, with 7 bases lying between them. The CDR3 DNA follows: TGTGCCAGCAGCGGTGGAGTTGAGCAGTTCTTC. It codes for CASSGGVEQFF.

In its sample, this clone was seen once. The genes are TRBV29-1 and TRBJ2-7, with 12 bases that match TRBD2. The germline CDR1 and CDR2 sequences are SQVTM and ANQGSEA. Losses at the gene ends were 7 bases for V and 7 bases for J; bases not matched to a gene: 2. CDR3 size: 11 residues. CDR3 in amino acids: CSAGLAGEQYF. The CDR3 bases are TGCAGCGCCGGACTAGCGGGAGAGCAGTACTTC.

V usage is TRBV18 and J usage is TRBJ1-5; 9 bases match TRBD1. The CDR3 sequence is 15 residues long. V lost 3 bases to trimming and J lost 4 bases; unmatched junction nucleotides: 4. From germline, CDR1 is KGHSH and CDR2 LQKENI. The CDR3 region is CASSPGTGLNQPQHF. CDR3 bases: TGTGCCAGCTCACCCGGGACAGGGCTGAATCAGCCCCAGCATTTT.